The rows below give T cell receptor beta chains drawn from one sample of a study of blood T cell repertoires in COVID-19. The assay was immunoSEQ multiplex PCR, and TCRdb's table has in-frame clones only and misses some. The sample carries about 33,000 clones, approximately 86% recorded once. Sequencing was performed on peripheral blood. The receptors here all came from a woman older than 75 with active or convalescent COVID-19. The CDR3 runs from the conserved cysteine through the conserved F or W. The order of the fields is V gene, clone size, D gene, J gene, CDR3 DNA, CDR3 protein. D genes are given only for firm matches. Some rows mark clone size as missing; the rest say once, few, many or name a class of expanded clone.

>TRBV5-1|NA|NA|TRBJ2-3
TGCGCCAGCAGCTTGGAGCCAGCGAGCACAGATACGCAGTATTTT
CASSLEPASTDTQYF
>TRBV27|NA|NA|TRBJ2-3
TGTGCCAGCAGTTTATTAACTCGCTCTAGCACAGATACGCAGTATTTT
CASSLLTRSSTDTQYF
>TRBV5-1|NA|NA|TRBJ2-3
TGCGCCAGCAGTTCTTCCCCCGGGGTGGGAGATACGCAGTATTTT
CASSSSPGVGDTQYF
>TRBV18|NA|TRBD2|TRBJ2-5
TGTGCCAGCTCACCAGCGGGGGAGGTCCAAGAGACCCAGTACTTC
CASSPAGEVQETQYF
>TRBV3-1/TRBV3-2|NA|TRBD2|TRBJ2-5
TGTGCCAGCGCCGGGACTAGTGTGGAGACCCAGTACTTC
CASAGTSVETQYF
>TRBV6-5|NA|NA|TRBJ1-5
TGTGCCAGCAGAACCGGACAGAAGAATCAGCCCCAGCATTTT
CASRTGQKNQPQHF
>TRBV29-1|NA|NA|TRBJ1-2
TGCAGCGTTGAACGGGGGTCGGGACCTCAAGGAAATAACTATGGCTACACCTTC
CSVERGSGPQGNNYGYTF
>TRBV6-5|NA|NA|TRBJ1-1
TGTGCCGCCCATCCCGGACAAGACACTGAAGCTTTCTTT
CAAHPGQDTEAFF
>TRBV10-3|NA|NA|TRBJ1-3
TGTGCCATCAGGAATGGAGGCGACAACACCATATATTTT
CAIRNGGDNTIYF
>TRBV24-1|NA|NA|TRBJ1-2
TGTGCCACCAGTGCCGGACAGTCCTATGGCTACACCTTC
CATSAGQSYGYTF
>TRBV3-1/TRBV3-2|few|NA|TRBJ1-5
TGTGCCAGCAGCCATAGGGGAGGGCCGGGCCAGCCCCAGCATTTT
CASSHRGGPGQPQHF
>TRBV30|NA|NA|TRBJ2-7
TGTGCCTGGAGTTTCGGACTCATTTACGAGCAGTACTTC
CAWSFGLIYEQYF
>TRBV19|NA|NA|TRBJ2-5
TGTGCCAGTAGTATCGAGAGGGTGAAGACCCAGTACTTC
CASSIERVKTQYF
>TRBV9|NA|NA|TRBJ2-1
TGTGCCAGCAGCGTAGCCACGGGTTACAATGAGCAGTTCTTC
CASSVATGYNEQFF
>TRBV28|NA|TRBD1|TRBJ1-5
TGTGCCAGTCAGGGGGCCAGCAATCAGCCCCAGCATTTT
CASQGASNQPQHF
>TRBV7-8|NA|NA|TRBJ2-7
TGTGCCAGCAGCTCACAGACAGCCTCCTACGAGCAGTACTTC
CASSSQTASYEQYF
>TRBV19|NA|TRBD1|TRBJ1-5
TGTGCCAGTAGACAAACAGGGGTTAATCAGCCCCAGCATTTT
CASRQTGVNQPQHF
>TRBV25-1|once|NA|TRBJ2-1
TGTGCCAGCAGTGCCCAATTTAATGAGCAGTTCTTC
CASSAQFNEQFF
>TRBV18|NA|NA|TRBJ1-4
TGTGCCAGCTCACCACGGCAGGGGAGTGAAGAAAAACTGTTTTTT
CASSPRQGSEEKLFF
>TRBV6-5|NA|TRBD2|TRBJ2-3
TGTGCCAGCAGGCTAGCGGGGGGCGCCATGGATACGCAGTATTTT
CASRLAGGAMDTQYF
>TRBV24-1|NA|NA|TRBJ2-3
TGTGCCACCAGTGATTTCAGCGGGACAAGCACAGATACGCAGTATTTT
CATSDFSGTSTDTQYF